Below are 9 T cell receptor beta chains sequenced from a single sample in a study of blood T cell repertoires in COVID-19 (dated by TCRdb to 2019 to 2021). The library came from the immunoSEQ multiplex PCR assay. The clones in this table, taken by TCRdb from immuneACCESS, are in-frame only. Not every clone is retained; where verified, under half of the shortfall comes from an unresolved V gene, and the cause of the rest is unknown. Counted in this sample were 40,000 or so clones; 85% of them appeared once. About 4.6% of the sample is in the top ten clones. Source material: peripheral blood. These receptor sequences come from a man between 60 and 75 years old with acute or convalescent COVID-19.

Remarks on this clone: Germline is not matched at one junction end, which may reflect a read error. V usage is TRBV10-3 and J usage is TRBJ2-1; possibly TRBD1 for D (6 bases). Germline V gene data show CDR1 as ENHRY and CDR2 as SYGVKD. The CDR3 is 11 residues long. DNA of the CDR3: TGTGCCATCAGTGGGTCGACAGGAGCTCTCTTC. Translating it yields CAISGSTGALF.

This chain uses TRBV11-2 with TRBJ2-5; TRBD2 matches 8 bases. CDR1 is SGHAT and CDR2 is FQNNGV in the germline V gene. V was pared by 5 bases and J by 2 bases, with 7 bases of the junction left unmatched. The CDR3 has 15 amino acids. Written as DNA, the CDR3 is TGTGCCAGCAGCCGATGGGCGGGGGGACAAGAGACCCAGTACTTC. Translating gives CASSRWAGGQETQYF.

The J gene is TRBJ2-3, the V gene TRBV30; TRBD2 aligns across 7 bases. The CDR3 is 14 residues long. The V segment lost 1 base and the J segment 5 bases; nucleotides outside the gene matches: 6. Germline V gene sequence: CDR1 GTSNPN, CDR2 SVGIG (reference sequence). CDR3 amino acids: CAWSEGLTVDTQYF. CDR3 bases: TGTGCCTGGAGTGAGGGACTAACAGTAGATACGCAGTATTTT.

This sequence joins TRBV5-1 and TRBJ2-5; tentatively, D is TRBD2 (5 bases). The CDR3 loop spans 13 amino acids. V gave up 4 bases and J gave up 4 bases, with 11 bases separating them. In germline, CDR1 is SGHRS, CDR2 YFSETQ. The CDR3 sequence is CASSGDEGETQYF. In nucleotides, the CDR3 is TGCGCCAGCAGCGGTGACGAGGGAGAGACCCAGTACTTC.

This clone was observed a single time. This chain connects TRBV21-1 to TRBJ2-7; the table's D gene call, TRBD1, was not cross checked with the DNA. TRBV21-1 is tagged as a pseudogene. This CDR3 has 15 residues. The CDR3 loop reads CASLSRGRSSYEQYF. The CDR3 DNA sequence: TGTGCCAGTCTTAGTAGGGGTAGGAGCTCCTACGAGCAGTACTTC.

J is TRBJ1-2 and V is TRBV6-1; D is perhaps TRBD1 (6 bases). The CDR3 spans 13 residues. Germline lookup yields CDR1 MNHNS and CDR2 SASEGT. The V end lost 2 bases, the J end lost 7 bases, and 11 bases lay between the germline ends. CDR3 sequence (DNA): TGTGCCAGCAGTGAAAACAGGGTGGGTGGCTACACCTTC. This codes for CASSENRVGGYTF.

The chain combines TRBV7-9 with TRBJ2-5; 11 nucleotides match TRBD2. V was clipped by 3 bases and J by 1 base; unmatched bases: 4. CDR3 size: 16 residues. The germline V gene has CDR1 SEHNR and CDR2 FQNEAQ (reference sequence). CDR3 nucleotides: TGTGCCAGCAGCTTCGCTAGCGGGGGGACCCAAGAGACCCAGTACTTC. It is translated as CASSFASGGTQETQYF.

DNA of the CDR3: TGCGCCAGCAGCTTGGGAGGGGGCACTAGTGGCTACACCTTC. It yields the protein CASSLGGGTSGYTF. J is TRBJ1-2 and V is TRBV5-1, with TRBD1 matching over 7 bases. Germline V gene lookup returns CDR1 SGHRS and CDR2 YFSETQ. The CDR3 has 14 amino acids. Losses at the gene ends were 0 bases for V and 7 bases for J; bases not matched to a gene: 6.

V gene TRBV11-3 combines with J gene TRBJ2-3; 12 bases match TRBD2. This CDR3 is built from 16 residues. The germline gives CDR1 SGHNT, CDR2 YENEEA. V shed 5 bases, J shed 0 bases, and the junction held 3 bases outside the gene matches. CDR3 sequence (DNA): TGTGCCAGCAGCGGGGGACTAGCGGGCAGCACAGATACGCAGTATTTT. It yields the protein CASSGGLAGSTDTQYF.